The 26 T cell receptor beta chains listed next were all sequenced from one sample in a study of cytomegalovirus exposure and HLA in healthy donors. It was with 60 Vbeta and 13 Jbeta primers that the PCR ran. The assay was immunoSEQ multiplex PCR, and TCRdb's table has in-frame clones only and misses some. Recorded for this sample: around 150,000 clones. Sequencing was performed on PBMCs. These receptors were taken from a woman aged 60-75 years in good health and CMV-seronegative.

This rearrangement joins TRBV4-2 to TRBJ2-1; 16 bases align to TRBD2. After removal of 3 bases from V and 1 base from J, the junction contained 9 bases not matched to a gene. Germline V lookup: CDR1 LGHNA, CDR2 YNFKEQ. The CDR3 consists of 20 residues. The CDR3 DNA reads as TGTGCCAGCAGCCAGGGACTAGCGGGGGGGGCTCTCCTATCCTACAATGAGCAGTTCTTC. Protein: CASSQGLAGGALLSYNEQFF.

CDR3 DNA sequence: TGTGCCAGCAGCTCGAGAAAAAATACCGCCATTGCCTACGAGCAGTACTTC. Residues: CASSSRKNTAIAYEQYF. The V call is TRBV5-4, the J call TRBJ2-7; D is uncertain. The germline CDR1 and CDR2 sequences are SGHNT and YYREEE (reference sequence). Between the trimmed V and J ends, which lost 3 bases and 2 bases, there was a span of 21 bases. The CDR3 extends over 17 amino acids.

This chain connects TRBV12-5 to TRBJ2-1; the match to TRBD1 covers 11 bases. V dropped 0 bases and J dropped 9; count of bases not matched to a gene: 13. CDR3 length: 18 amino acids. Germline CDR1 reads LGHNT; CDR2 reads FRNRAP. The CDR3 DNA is TGTGCTAGTGGTTTGGTAGTCAGTGGGACAGGGGGGTACGGTGAGCAGTTCTTC. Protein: CASGLVVSGTGGYGEQFF.

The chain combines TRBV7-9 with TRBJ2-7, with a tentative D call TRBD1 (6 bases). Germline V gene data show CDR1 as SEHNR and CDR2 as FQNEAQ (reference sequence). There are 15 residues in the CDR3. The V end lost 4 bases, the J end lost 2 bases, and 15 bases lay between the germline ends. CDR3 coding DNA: TGTGCCAGCAGCTATAACGCAGGGGAACCCTACGAGCAGTACTTC. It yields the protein CASSYNAGEPYEQYF.

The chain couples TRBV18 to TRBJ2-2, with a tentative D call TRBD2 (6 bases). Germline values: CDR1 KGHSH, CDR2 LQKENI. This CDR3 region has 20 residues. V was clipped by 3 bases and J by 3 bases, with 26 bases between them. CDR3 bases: TGTGCCAGCTCACCCTCCTTTAGCCAGGGAGGTCCCCTGCACACCGGGGAGCTGTTTTTT. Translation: CASSPSFSQGGPLHTGELFF. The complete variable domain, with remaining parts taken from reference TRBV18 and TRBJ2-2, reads NAGVMQNPRHLVRRRGQEARLRCSPMKGHSHVYWYRQLPEEGLKFMVYLQKENIIDESGMPKERFSAEFPKEGPSILRIQQVVRGDSAAYFCASSPSFSQGGPLHTGELFFGEGSRLTVL.

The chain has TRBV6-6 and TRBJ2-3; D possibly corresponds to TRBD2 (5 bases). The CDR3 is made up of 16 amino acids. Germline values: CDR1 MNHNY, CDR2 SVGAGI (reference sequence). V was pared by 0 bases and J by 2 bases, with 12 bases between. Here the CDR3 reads CASSYSGVLYTDTQYF. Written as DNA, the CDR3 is TGTGCCAGCAGTTACTCGGGAGTCCTTTACACAGATACGCAGTATTTT.

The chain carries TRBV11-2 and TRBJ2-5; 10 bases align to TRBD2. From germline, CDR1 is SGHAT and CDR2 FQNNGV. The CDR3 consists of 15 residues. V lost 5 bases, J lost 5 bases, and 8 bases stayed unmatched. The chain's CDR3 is CASSDSSGRWETQYF. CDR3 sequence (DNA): TGTGCCAGCAGCGACTCTAGCGGGAGATGGGAGACCCAGTACTTC.

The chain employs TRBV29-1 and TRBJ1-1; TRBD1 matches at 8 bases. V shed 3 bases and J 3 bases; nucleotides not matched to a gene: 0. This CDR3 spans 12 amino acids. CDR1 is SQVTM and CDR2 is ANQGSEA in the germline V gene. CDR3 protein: CSVDRGHTEAFF. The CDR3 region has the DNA TGCAGCGTTGACAGGGGGCACACTGAAGCTTTCTTT.

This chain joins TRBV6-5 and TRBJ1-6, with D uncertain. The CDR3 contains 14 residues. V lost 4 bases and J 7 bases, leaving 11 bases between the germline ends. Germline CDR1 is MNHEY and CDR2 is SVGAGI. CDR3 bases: TGTGCCAGCAGTTTCAACAGACGGAATTCACCCCTCCACTTT. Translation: CASSFNRRNSPLHF.

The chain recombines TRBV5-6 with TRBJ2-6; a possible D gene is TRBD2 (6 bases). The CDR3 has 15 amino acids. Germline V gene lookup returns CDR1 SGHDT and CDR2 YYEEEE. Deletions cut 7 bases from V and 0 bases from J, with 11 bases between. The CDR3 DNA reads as TGTGCCAGCCTGGCGGGGCCCTCTGGGGCCAACGTCCTGACTTTC. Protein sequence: CASLAGPSGANVLTF.

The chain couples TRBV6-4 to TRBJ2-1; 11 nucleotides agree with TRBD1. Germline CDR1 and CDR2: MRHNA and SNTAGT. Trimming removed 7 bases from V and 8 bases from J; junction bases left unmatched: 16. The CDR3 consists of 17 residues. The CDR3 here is CASTLSTRDRGWDEQFF. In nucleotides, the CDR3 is TGTGCCAGCACTCTCTCCACCCGGGACAGGGGGTGGGATGAGCAGTTCTTC.

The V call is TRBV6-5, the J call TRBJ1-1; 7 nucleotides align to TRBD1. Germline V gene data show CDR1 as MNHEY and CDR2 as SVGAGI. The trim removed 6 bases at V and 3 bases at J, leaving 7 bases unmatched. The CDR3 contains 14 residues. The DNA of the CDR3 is TGTGCCAGCAGCCGACAGGGCGGCGACACTGAAGCTTTCTTT. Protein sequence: CASSRQGGDTEAFF.

The CDR3, as DNA: TGCGCCAGCAGCTTGGGGCGGGGCCTCTATGGCTACACCTTC. Encoded protein: CASSLGRGLYGYTF. The V gene is TRBV5-1, the J gene TRBJ1-2; D is possibly TRBD1 (5 bases). Germline CDR1 SGHRS, CDR2 YFSETQ. The V gene lost 0 bases and the J gene lost 4 bases, with 10 bases spanning the gap. The length of the CDR3 is 14 residues.

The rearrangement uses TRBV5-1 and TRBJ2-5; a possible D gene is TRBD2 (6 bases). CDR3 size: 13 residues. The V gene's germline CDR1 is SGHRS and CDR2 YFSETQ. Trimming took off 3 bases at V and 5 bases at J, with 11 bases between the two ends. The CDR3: CASSSRGLETQYF. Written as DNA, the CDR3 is TGCGCCAGCAGCTCCCGGGGGTTGGAGACCCAGTACTTC.

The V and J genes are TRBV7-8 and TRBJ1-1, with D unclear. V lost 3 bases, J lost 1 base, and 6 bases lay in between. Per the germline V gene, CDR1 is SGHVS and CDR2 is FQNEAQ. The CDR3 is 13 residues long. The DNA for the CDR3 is TGTGCCAGCAGCTTCTCCGGGAACACTGAAGCTTTCTTT. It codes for CASSFSGNTEAFF.

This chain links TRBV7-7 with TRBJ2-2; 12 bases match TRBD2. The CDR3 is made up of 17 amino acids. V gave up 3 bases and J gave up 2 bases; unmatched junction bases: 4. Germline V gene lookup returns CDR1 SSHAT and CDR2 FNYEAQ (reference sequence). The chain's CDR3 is CASSFASGGGNTGELFF. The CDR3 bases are TGTGCCAGCAGCTTCGCTAGCGGGGGGGGTAACACCGGGGAGCTGTTTTTT.

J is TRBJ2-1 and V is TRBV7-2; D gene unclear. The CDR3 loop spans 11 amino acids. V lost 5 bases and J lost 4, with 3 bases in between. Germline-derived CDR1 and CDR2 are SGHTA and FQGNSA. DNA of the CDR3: TGTGCCAGCAGCGCGTACAATGAGCAGTTCTTC. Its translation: CASSAYNEQFF. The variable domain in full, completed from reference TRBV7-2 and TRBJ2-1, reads GAGVSQSPSNKVTEKGKDVELRCDPISGHTALYWYRQSLGQGLEFLIYFQGNSAPDKSGLPSDRFSAERTGGSVSTLTIQRTQQEDSAVYLCASSAYNEQFFGPGTRLTVL.

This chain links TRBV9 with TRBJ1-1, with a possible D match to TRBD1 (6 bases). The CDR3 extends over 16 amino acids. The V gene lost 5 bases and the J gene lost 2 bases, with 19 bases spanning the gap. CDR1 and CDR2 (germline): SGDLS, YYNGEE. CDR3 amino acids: CASSSAGKGDNTEAFF. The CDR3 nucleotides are TGTGCCAGCAGTTCTGCCGGGAAGGGGGATAACACTGAAGCTTTCTTT.

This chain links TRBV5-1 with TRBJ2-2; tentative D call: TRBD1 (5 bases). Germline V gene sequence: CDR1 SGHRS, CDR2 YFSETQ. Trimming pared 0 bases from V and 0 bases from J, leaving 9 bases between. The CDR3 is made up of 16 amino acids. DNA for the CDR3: TGCGCCAGCAGCTTGGGGGGCAGTACGAACACCGGGGAGCTGTTTTTT. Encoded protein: CASSLGGSTNTGELFF.

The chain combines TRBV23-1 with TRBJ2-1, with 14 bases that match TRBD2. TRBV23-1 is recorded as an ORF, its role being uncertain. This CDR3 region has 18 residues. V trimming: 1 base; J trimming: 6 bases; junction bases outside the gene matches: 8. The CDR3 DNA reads TGCGCCAGCAGTCAATATCCGACTAGCGGGAGGGCCGGCAATGAGCAGTTCTTC. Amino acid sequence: CASSQYPTSGRAGNEQFF.

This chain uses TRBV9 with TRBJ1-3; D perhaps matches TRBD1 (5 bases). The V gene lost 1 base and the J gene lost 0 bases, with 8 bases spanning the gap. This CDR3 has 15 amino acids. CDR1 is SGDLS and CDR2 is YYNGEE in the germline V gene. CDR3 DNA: TGTGCCAGCAGCGTAACAGGTAGCTCTGGAAACACCATATATTTT. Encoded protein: CASSVTGSSGNTIYF.

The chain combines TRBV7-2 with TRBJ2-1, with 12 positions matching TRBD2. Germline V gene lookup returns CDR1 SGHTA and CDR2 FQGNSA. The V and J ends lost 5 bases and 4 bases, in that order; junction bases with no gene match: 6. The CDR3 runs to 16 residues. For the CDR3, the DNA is TGTGCCAGCAGCAGAAGTGGACTAGCGGGATACAATGAGCAGTTCTTC. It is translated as CASSRSGLAGYNEQFF.

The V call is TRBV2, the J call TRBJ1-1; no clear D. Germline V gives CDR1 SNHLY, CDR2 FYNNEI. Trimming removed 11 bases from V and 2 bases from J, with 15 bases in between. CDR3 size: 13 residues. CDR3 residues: CAGHRGYNTEAFF. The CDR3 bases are TGTGCCGGCCATCGCGGGTACAACACTGAAGCTTTCTTT. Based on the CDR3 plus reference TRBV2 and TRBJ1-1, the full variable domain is EPEVTQTPSHQVTQMGQEVILRCVPISNHLYFYWYRQILGQKVEFLVSFYNNEISEKSEIFDDQFSVERPDGSNFTLKIRSTKLEDSAMYFCAGHRGYNTEAFFGQGTRLTVV.

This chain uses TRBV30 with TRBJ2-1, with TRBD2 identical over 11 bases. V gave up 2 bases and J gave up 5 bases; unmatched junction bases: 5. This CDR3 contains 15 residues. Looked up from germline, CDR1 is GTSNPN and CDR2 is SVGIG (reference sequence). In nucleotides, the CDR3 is TGTGCCTGGAGTTTCGGACTAGCGGGCCACAATGAGCAGTTCTTC. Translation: CAWSFGLAGHNEQFF.

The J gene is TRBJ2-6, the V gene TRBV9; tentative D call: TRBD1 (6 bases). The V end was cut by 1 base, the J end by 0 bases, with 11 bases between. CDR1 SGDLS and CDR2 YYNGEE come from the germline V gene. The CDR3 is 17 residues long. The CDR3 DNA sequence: TGTGCCAGCAGCGTATATTACAGGGTCTCTGGGGCCAACGTCCTGACTTTC. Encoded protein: CASSVYYRVSGANVLTF.

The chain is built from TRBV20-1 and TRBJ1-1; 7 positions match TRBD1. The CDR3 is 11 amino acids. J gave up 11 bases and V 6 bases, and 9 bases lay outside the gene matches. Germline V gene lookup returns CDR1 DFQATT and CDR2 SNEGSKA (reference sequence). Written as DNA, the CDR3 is TGCAGTGCCTCCGGACAGGTGAAGGCTTTCTTT. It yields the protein CSASGQVKAFF.